Listed below are T cell receptor beta chains from one sample, sequenced in a study of T cell changes during pregnancy in multiple sclerosis. Some clones are missing from TCRdb's copy, which holds only in-frame ones; the method was immunoSEQ multiplex PCR. Among some 85,000 clones listed, 90% to 95% were seen once. The sequencing here drew on peripheral blood, taken in the second trimester of pregnancy. The receptors stem from a female donor with multiple sclerosis, enrolled in a pregnancy study. The CDR3 runs from the conserved cysteine through the conserved F or W. A D gene is named only where the DNA matches it firmly. For some rows the clone size is stated as once, few or many, or as a class when expanded; others skip it.

CASSPSSGVGGQPQHF TGTGCCAGCAGTCCTTCCAGTGGGGTAGGGGGACAGCCCCAGCATTTT TRBV28 NA TRBJ1-5 16 NA
CASSHSGQGTPYEQYF TGCGCCAGCAGCCATTCGGGACAGGGGACACCTTACGAGCAGTACTTC TRBV5-1 TRBD1 TRBJ2-7 16 NA
CASSLGQGIQTQYF TGTGCCAGCAGCTTGGGACAGGGTATACAGACCCAGTACTTC TRBV5-4 TRBD1 TRBJ2-5 14 NA
CASSESRMSSGANVLTF TGTGCCAGCAGTGAGTCCAGGATGAGCTCTGGGGCCAACGTCCTGACTTTC TRBV25-1 NA TRBJ2-6 17 NA
CASSIRDTQYF TGTGCCAGTAGTATCAGGGATACGCAGTATTTT TRBV19 NA TRBJ2-3 11 NA
CASSPSDAGGEIQYF TGTGCCAGCAGCCCCTCCGACGCCGGAGGGGAGATCCAGTACTTC TRBV7-3 NA TRBJ2-5 15 once
CATSRDLGQQETQYF TGTGCCACCAGCAGAGATTTGGGACAGCAAGAGACCCAGTACTTC TRBV15 TRBD1 TRBJ2-5 15 NA
CASRTLGGNEQFF TGTGCCAGCAGGACCCTAGGGGGCAATGAGCAGTTCTTC TRBV7-2 NA TRBJ2-1 13 NA
CASSQPDLLAGGTFTDTQYF TGCGCCAGCAGCCAACCTGATTTATTGGCGGGAGGGACCTTCACAGATACGCAGTATTTT TRBV4-1 TRBD2 TRBJ2-3 20 once
CASSHPSAEFSGNTIYF TGTGCCAGCAGCCACCCCTCTGCCGAGTTCTCTGGAAACACCATATATTTT TRBV28 NA TRBJ1-3 17 few
CATSRDNEAFF TGTGCCACCAGCAGAGATAATGAGGCTTTCTTT TRBV15 NA TRBJ1-1 11 few
CASSPGGANYEQYF TGTGCCAGCTCACCAGGGGGGGCCAACTACGAGCAGTACTTC TRBV18 NA TRBJ2-7 14 NA
CSAMRQGKLFF TGCAGTGCTATGAGACAGGGTAAACTGTTTTTT TRBV20-1 TRBD1 TRBJ1-4 11 NA
CASKNLLQGQGNEKLFF TGTGCCAGCAAGAATCTTCTTCAGGGGCAGGGTAATGAAAAACTGTTTTTT TRBV27 NA TRBJ1-4 17 NA
CASSLQGGTGELFF TGTGCCAGCAGCTTACAGGGGGGCACCGGGGAGCTGTTTTTT TRBV5-4 TRBD1 TRBJ2-2 14 NA
CASSGEGSNQPQHF TGCGCCAGCAGCGGGGAGGGATCCAATCAGCCCCAGCATTTT TRBV4-1 NA TRBJ1-5 14 NA
CATSRRTGGTSYNEQFF TGTGCCACCAGCCGCCGGACAGGAGGGACCTCCTACAATGAGCAGTTCTTC TRBV15 NA TRBJ2-1 17 NA
CASIFRGQETQYF TGCGCCAGCATCTTCAGGGGTCAAGAGACCCAGTACTTC TRBV5-1 NA TRBJ2-5 13 NA
CASSSLAGDTDTQYF TGTGCCAGCAGCTCGTTAGCGGGGGACACAGATACGCAGTATTTT TRBV7-8 TRBD2 TRBJ2-3 15 NA
CASSRTGSDEKLFF TGTGCCAGCAGCCGGACAGGGAGCGATGAAAAACTGTTTTTT TRBV6-6 TRBD1 TRBJ1-4 14 NA
CASSYQGQGGGYTF TGTGCCAGCAGTTACCAAGGGCAGGGTGGAGGCTACACCTTC TRBV6-5 NA TRBJ1-2 14 NA
CASSQAPGLNSYEQYF TGCGCCAGCAGCCAAGCACCGGGACTCAACTCCTACGAGCAGTACTTC TRBV4-1 NA TRBJ2-7 16 NA
CASTLKRLAGGLISGDEQFF TGTGCGAGCACCCTTAAAAGACTAGCGGGAGGGCTGATATCAGGGGATGAGCAGTTCTTC TRBV7-8 TRBD2 TRBJ2-1 20 NA
CSVEGLAGSYQETQYF TGCAGCGTTGAAGGGCTAGCGGGAAGCTACCAAGAGACCCAGTACTTC TRBV29-1 TRBD2 TRBJ2-5 16 NA
CASSIGGIEQYF TGTGCCAGTAGTATAGGAGGGATCGAGCAGTACTTC TRBV19 NA TRBJ2-7 12 NA
CASSRGLATGTDTQYF TGCGCCAGCAGCCGTGGACTAGCGACCGGCACAGATACGCAGTATTTT TRBV5-1 TRBD2 TRBJ2-3 16 NA
CASTRQGSRNQPQHF TGTGCCAGCACCCGACAGGGGTCACGCAATCAGCCCCAGCATTTT TRBV6-1 TRBD1 TRBJ1-5 15 NA
CASSPHPLVWDEQFF TGTGCCAGCAGCCCCCACCCGCTAGTTTGGGATGAGCAGTTCTTC TRBV11-2 NA TRBJ2-1 15 NA
CASSIGRDRGHEQYF TGTGCCAGTAGTATTGGACGGGACAGGGGGCACGAGCAGTACTTC TRBV19 TRBD1 TRBJ2-7 15 NA